These 6 T cell receptor beta chains originate from one sample sequenced in a study of T cells in Graves' hyperthyroidism and ophthalmopathy. RNA transcripts yielded amplified TCR beta CDR3 regions. HTBI primers drove first-round RT-PCR of the TCR CDR3. TCRdb re-called the multiplex PCR reads with MiXCR, one entry per CDR3 protein. The sample consists of fewer than 750,000 distinct CDR3 sequences, 14% to 15% of them appearing once. The sample taken for sequencing was blood. The receptor set was obtained from a woman in her thirties or forties with Graves' ophthalmopathy.

This clonotype showed up many times. CDR3 loop: CSSATPNTGELFF. DNA of the CDR3: TGCAGTTCAGCTACCCCGAACACCGGGGAGCTGTTTTTT. This chain links TRBV20-1 with TRBJ2-2; D gene uncertain. Germline CDR1 and CDR2: DFQATT and SNEGSKA (reference sequence). The ends were cut back, 8 bases at V and 0 bases at J, with 10 bases in the middle. There are 13 residues in the CDR3.

This clonotype was seen many times. A much larger clone sits a single nucleotide away, making a read error possible. The rearrangement uses TRBV28 and TRBJ1-2; D unresolved. The CDR3 extends over 11 amino acids. V shed 2 bases and J shed 4 bases, with 2 bases lying between them. Germline lookup yields CDR1 MDHEN and CDR2 SYDVKM. The CDR3, as DNA: TGTGCCAGCAGTTTACGCTATGGCTACACCTTC. Residues: CASSLRYGYTF.

This clonotype was counted many times. The chain links TRBV29-1 to TRBJ2-7, with D uncertain. Germline CDR1 reads SQVTM; CDR2 reads ANQGSEA. The CDR3 totals 12 residues. Trimming removed 6 bases at V and 3 bases at J, with 12 bases between. Here the CDR3 DNA reads TGCAGCGTCAGTGTTGGGCGCTACGAGCAGTACTTC. Translated, it gives CSVSVGRYEQYF.

This clonotype has only one observation. The rearrangement joins TRBV9 to TRBJ2-7; 11 positions agree with TRBD2. J was trimmed by 6 bases and V by 2 bases; bases with no gene match: 7. CDR3 length: 15 residues. Looked up from germline, CDR1 is SGDLS and CDR2 is YYNGEE. The CDR3 loop is CASSVQWLAGGEQYF. DNA for the CDR3: TGTGCCAGCAGCGTTCAGTGGCTAGCGGGAGGCGAGCAGTACTTC.

This clonotype was seen many times. A junction end diverges from the germline sequence, so it may reflect a read error. V is TRBV12-3 or TRBV12-4 and J is TRBJ2-7, with D unclear. CDR3 length equals 13 residues. The CDR3 DNA reads as TGTGCCAGCAGTTTTGGTCCCTCCGACGAGCAGTACTTC. This codes for CASSFGPSDEQYF.

The chain carries TRBV20-1 and TRBJ1-5; D is possibly TRBD1 (5 bases). The germline V and J ends were trimmed by 3 bases and 0 bases, with 15 bases remaining between them. CDR1 DFQATT and CDR2 SNEGSKA come from the germline V gene (reference sequence). The CDR3 contains 16 residues. The CDR3 nucleotides read TGCAGTGCTAGGGCCGGGGCCACGGATAGCAATCAGCCCCAGCATTTT. Amino acids: CSARAGATDSNQPQHF.